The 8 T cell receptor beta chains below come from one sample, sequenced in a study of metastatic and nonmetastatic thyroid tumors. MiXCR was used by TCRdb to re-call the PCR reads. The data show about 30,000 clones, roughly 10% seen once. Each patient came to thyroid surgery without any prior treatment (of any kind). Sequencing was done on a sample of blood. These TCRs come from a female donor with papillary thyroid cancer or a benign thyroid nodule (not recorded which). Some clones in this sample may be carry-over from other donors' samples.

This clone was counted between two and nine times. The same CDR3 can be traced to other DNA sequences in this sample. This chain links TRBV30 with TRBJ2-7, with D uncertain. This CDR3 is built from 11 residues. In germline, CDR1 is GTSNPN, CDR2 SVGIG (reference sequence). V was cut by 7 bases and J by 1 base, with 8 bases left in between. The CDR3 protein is CASRSSYEQYF. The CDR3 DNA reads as TGTGCCTCTCGTTCATCCTACGAGCAGTACTTC.

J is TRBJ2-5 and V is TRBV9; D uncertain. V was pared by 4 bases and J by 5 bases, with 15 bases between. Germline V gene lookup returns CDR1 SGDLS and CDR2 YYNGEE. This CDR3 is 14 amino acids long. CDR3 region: CASSPLPLGETQYF. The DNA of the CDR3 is TGTGCCAGCAGCCCCCTACCGCTCGGTGAGACCCAGTACTTC.

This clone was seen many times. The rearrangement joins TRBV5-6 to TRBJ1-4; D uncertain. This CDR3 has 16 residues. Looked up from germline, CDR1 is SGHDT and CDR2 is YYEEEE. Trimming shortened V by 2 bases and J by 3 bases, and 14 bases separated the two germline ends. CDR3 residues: CASSFRGSRANEKLFF. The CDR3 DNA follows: TGTGCCAGCAGCTTTAGAGGGAGTCGGGCTAATGAAAAACTGTTTTTT.

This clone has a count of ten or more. CDR3: CASSPSVGYNEQFF. The CDR3 nucleotides are TGTGCCAGCAGCCCCTCGGTGGGATACAATGAGCAGTTCTTC. The chain couples TRBV7-2 to TRBJ2-1; D is undetermined. V gave up 5 bases and J gave up 4 bases, with 12 bases separating them. Germline loops: CDR1 SGHTA, CDR2 FQGNSA. The CDR3 runs to 14 residues.

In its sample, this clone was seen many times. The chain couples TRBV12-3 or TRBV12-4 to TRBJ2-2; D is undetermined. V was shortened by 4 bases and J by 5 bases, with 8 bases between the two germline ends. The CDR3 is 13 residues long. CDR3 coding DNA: TGTGCCAGCAGTTCACTTTTGACCGGGGAGCTGTTTTTT. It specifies CASSSLLTGELFF.

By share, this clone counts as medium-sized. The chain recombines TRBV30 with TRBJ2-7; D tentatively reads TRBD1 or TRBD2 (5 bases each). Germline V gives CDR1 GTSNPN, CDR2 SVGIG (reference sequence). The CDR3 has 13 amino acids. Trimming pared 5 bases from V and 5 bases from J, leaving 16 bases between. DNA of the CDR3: TGTGCCTGGGCTGGGGGTCCAGGCGACGAGCAGTACTTC. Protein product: CAWAGGPGDEQYF.

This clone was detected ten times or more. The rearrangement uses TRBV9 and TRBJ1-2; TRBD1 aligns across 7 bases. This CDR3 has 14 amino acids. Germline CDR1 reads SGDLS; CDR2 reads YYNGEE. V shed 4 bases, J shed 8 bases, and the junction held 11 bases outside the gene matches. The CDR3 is CASSSGQPFDGYTF. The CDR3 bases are TGTGCCAGCAGCTCGGGACAGCCCTTCGACGGCTACACCTTC.

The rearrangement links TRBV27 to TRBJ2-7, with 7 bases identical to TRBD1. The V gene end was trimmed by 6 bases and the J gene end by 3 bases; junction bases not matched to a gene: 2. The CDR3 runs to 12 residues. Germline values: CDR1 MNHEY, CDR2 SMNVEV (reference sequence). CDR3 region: CASRTGIYEQYF. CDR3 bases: TGTGCCAGCAGGACAGGGATCTACGAGCAGTACTTC.